This note documents a single TCR beta chain sequence. What this receptor recognizes is not known. Per-nucleotide qualities are absent, and no much larger clonotype sits a single base away. Receptor libraries were prepared by the immunoSEQ multiplex PCR assay. For the multiplex PCR, a mixture combining 60 forward primers for TCR Vbeta segments and 13 reverse primers for TCR Jbeta segments was used. The CDR3 region of rearranged TCR beta genes was amplified from genomic DNA by a multiplex PCR assay. Amplified TCR beta libraries were sequenced as 87-base-pair reads on the Illumina HiSeq System. The study's own analysis went as follows. A later analysis tallied 75 million to 95 million unique TCR beta chains across the 666 repertoires, and some 10 million of those chains were shared by two or more donors. Raw reads were error-corrected and collapsed into unique sequences with a nearest-neighbor algorithm that merged closely related sequences to remove PCR and sequencing errors. To assign V, D and J gene segments, CDR3 sequences were aligned to IMGT reference sequences. For a sequence to be retained, a match of at least six nucleotides was required to both a V gene segment and a J gene segment. A rearrangement counted as productive if the CDR3 had no stop codons and remained in frame with V and J, and every other rearrangement counted as non-productive. CDR3 was defined by IMGT convention, running from the second conserved V-encoded cysteine to the conserved J-encoded phenylalanine. The earlier analysis of fewer than 700 of the donors excluded sequences that lacked an unambiguous match to a single V gene segment. In an earlier analysis of several hundred of the donors, V segments were called functional above 56.7% productive rearrangements and were called segregating when the between-donor standard deviation exceeded 5%. A statistical classification framework was built to diagnose cytomegalovirus status from the catalog of TCR beta chain sequences. V and J gene assignment, in a later analysis, came from comparing TCR nucleotide sequences with IMGT/GENE-DB human TR gene sequences. A later analysis assigned CDR3 sequences and most-parsimonious VDJ recombination scenarios with the TCRdist pipeline. In a later analysis, each TCR beta chain was defined by its CDR3 amino acid sequence together with its V-gene family, and reads without a unique V-gene family were excluded. To address suspected cross-contamination and a sequencing artifact, a later analysis removed 450 to 700 highly shared, low-generation-probability nucleotide sequences. In a later analysis, a clonal expansion index was calculated for each public chain from normalized within-repertoire ranks of inferred template counts. Generation probabilities in a later analysis came from a VDJ recombination model fitted to out-of-frame rearrangements, and those results were checked against IGoR. Hypergeometric tests were used in a later analysis to score TCR-TCR, TCR-HLA and TCR-CMV co-occurrence, with a repertoire-size bias correction applied to the TCR pairs. To estimate false discovery rates, a later analysis permuted the HLA or CMV assignments 20 times. In a later analysis, co-occurring TCRs were grouped using DBSCAN, and TCRdist sequence similarity was added for clustering within HLA-allele-positive subsets. For co-occurrence clustering, repertoires with fewer than 30,000 or more than 120,000 public chains were excluded, along with roughly 5 repertoires with anomalous nucleotide sharing. The table comes from immuneACCESS by way of TCRdb, which keeps in-frame sequences with V and J called. Part of the clones is missing from these tables; in studies checked, under half for an unresolved V gene and the rest for unknown reasons. Clonal size and the V and J genes are those of that table, whereas D and trimming came from the DNA. This sample gives some 150,000 clones in total; more than 70% of them show up just once. Over 1.1% of the sample is taken by the ten largest.

This specimen belongs to a study of cytomegalovirus exposure and HLA in healthy donors (TCRdb year 2017). Regarding the complete study: An earlier analysis of around 600 of the donors reported roughly 270 Gb of sequence data and around 120 million unique TCR beta sequences from about 200 million T cells. Using immunosequencing, the study profiled T cell repertoires from fewer than 850 subjects and related those repertoires to cytomegalovirus serostatus. To predict cytomegalovirus infection status, the study combined high-throughput TCR immunosequencing, statistical association of individual TCRs with disease status, and machine learning. Roughly 5 DR-DQ haplotypes were handled as single units for association and clustering, since linkage in the cohort was strong. HLA typing included class I and class II loci at four-digit resolution. Of the 398 genotyped donors, about 80% fell in the genetic ancestry cluster associated with self-reported Caucasian donors. Typing coverage varied by locus: about 629-640 donors for A, B, C, DRB1 and DQB1; roughly 560 for DQA1; around 610 for DPA1; 450 to 480 for DPB1. An earlier analysis of 587 of the donors used high-throughput TCR beta sequencing to judge whether each TCR beta V gene segment behaved as functional or pseudogenic. An early release that covered several hundred HLA-typed donors contained around 300 gigabases of sequencing data and approximately 85 million unique TCR sequences. A later genetic analysis used genome-wide SNP genotypes for about 60% of the roughly 700 donors, treating that subset as a discovery cohort. Across 300 to 500 genotyped donors of the cohort, an average of roughly 200,000 unique TCR beta nucleotide sequences per donor were sequenced, and roughly a sixth of those sequences were non-productive. A separate validation cohort of more than 100 different subjects was used in addition to the approximately 640-subject first cohort. All discovery cohort repertoires had been generated on a single sequencing platform. The study was designed to test whether signatures of past pathogen exposure could be identified by cataloging public T cell receptors. Rather than drawing on any new phenotypic data, the later analysis identified candidate immune exposures from TCR beta sequences and the way those sequences occurred across donors. In a later analysis, previously published TCR beta repertoires from 666 donors were re-analyzed and high-resolution HLA genotyping was added so that TCR occurrence patterns could be studied. Donor age, sex, ethnicity and CMV serostatus were compiled together with the repertoire data.

The cohort consisted of some 730 healthy bone marrow donors. At the time of sampling, all cohort members were nominally healthy, though unrecorded immune exposures were likely present. The donor tested CMV seronegative and was one of the 352 seronegative cohort members. A peripheral blood sample was collected from each donor, and TCR beta sequencing was performed on peripheral blood mononuclear cells. Genomic DNA was extracted from the blood cell samples with the Qiagen DNeasy Blood Extraction Kit. Here V drops 5 bases and J drops 5 bases, and the junction holds 6 bases not matched to any gene. Counted from cysteine to phenylalanine, this CDR3 has 14 amino acids. Left in the record is the CDR3 DNA by itself, 42 bases read in frame from the first base. CDR1 LNHDA and CDR2 SQIVND were looked up in the germline V gene (reference sequence). Broader findings and caveats from the paper: A later analysis reported that several top co-occurrence clusters appeared linked to parvovirus B19, influenza, CMV and Epstein-Barr virus. In the study, about 150 TCR beta chains were listed as associated with cytomegalovirus. According to a later genetic analysis, donors in an Asian-associated ancestry cluster had fewer N-insertions in productive TCRs than the approximately 700-donor mean. Only TCR beta chains were sequenced in this cohort, and the absence of alpha or paired-chain data limited detectable features. In an earlier analysis of 587 of the donors, most TCR beta V segments appeared in productive rearrangements about 90% or about 30% of the time, broadly matching IMGT annotations. A further reported finding was that TCR beta sequences accurately predicted the HLA-A and HLA-B alleles for most subjects in the first cohort. Most TCR sequences were observed very rarely across donors, whereas some public TCRs were present in many individuals. The 87-base-pair reads could not distinguish some IMGT-functional V segments, including TRBV6-2 and TRBV6-3, so those segments were excluded. Strong co-occurrence of HLA alleles, especially DR and DQ, made assigning TCR associations to individual alleles difficult. Correlated functional status among segregating V segments might reflect linkage disequilibrium, but an unknown experimental factor could not be ruled out. The authors suggested that the approach could potentially be extended to other disease states and immunological phenotypes. A later analysis found that TCR association rates varied across HLA loci, with DRB1 alleles showing the most associated TCRs and HLA-C alleles the fewest. Because some donors lacked HLA typing at each locus, the association tests relied only on the typed subset. Cytomegalovirus status was reported to be diagnosed by the classifier with high specificity and sensitivity in both the original and validation cohorts. Roughly uniform sequencing depth across donors was assumed in presence/absence analyses, although this assumption may not hold. In vitro tests confirmed that a few of the cytomegalovirus-associated TCR beta chains recognize cytomegalovirus antigens. V-gene and J-gene trimming of TCR beta chains was associated with a missense DCLRE1C variant in a later genetic analysis, and the association was replicated in an independent cohort. Approximately 18 rarely observed V segments, including chromosome 9 orphons, were excluded from the earlier analysis of almost 600 of the donors because counts were too low. In a later analysis, some 17,000 TCR beta sequences were associated with specific HLA alleles at a false discovery rate of 0.05. The only immune exposure information available for the cohort was CMV serostatus. A later analysis found that most CMV-associated TCR beta chains appeared HLA-restricted, with HLA associations seemingly driven largely by CMV exposure. The sequencing pipeline was judged likely to have produced a cluster of highly shared sequence variants as a technical artifact. A later analysis found that HLA-associated TCR beta chains were more clonally expanded and had lower generation probabilities than equally common non-associated chains.

The source material was PBMCs. In this chain, TRBV19 is recombined with TRBJ2-7, with 10 central nucleotides matching TRBD1. The clonotype originates from a man in his 60s in good health and CMV-seronegative. The nucleotide sequence reads TGTGCCAGTAGTCCGAGACAGGGGGCCCACGAGCAGTACTTC. This translates into CASSPRQGAHEQYF.